These 16 T cell receptor beta chains originate from one sample sequenced in a study of T cell responses to AZD1222 COVID-19 vaccine listed by TCRdb under 2021. The library was obtained by the immunoSEQ multiplex PCR assay. The clones in this table, taken by TCRdb from immuneACCESS, are in-frame only. Not every clone is retained; where verified, under half of the shortfall comes from an unresolved V gene, and the cause of the rest is unknown. The sample table holds 150,000 to 200,000 clones, of which 88% were seen once. Jointly, the top ten make up 20% to 30% of the sample. The intended sense of this specimen's time point label: about 28 days (+/-7) after the second vaccine dose. The sample in question was peripheral blood, obtained 28 days after the second AZD1222 dose. These receptors all come from an adult who received the AZD1222 COVID-19 vaccine.

This rearrangement joins TRBV6-2 or TRBV6-3 to TRBJ2-7, with D uncertain. The germline V and J ends were trimmed by 4 bases and 0 bases, with 16 bases remaining between them. This CDR3 is built from 16 residues. Germline V lookup: CDR1 MNHEY, CDR2 SVGEGT. In DNA, the CDR3 is TGTGCCAGCAGTTCCTACCTAACCCAAAGCTCCTACGAGCAGTACTTC. Residues: CASSSYLTQSSYEQYF.

The V gene is TRBV5-1, the J gene TRBJ2-6; a weak D match, TRBD2 (6 bases). Germline V gene lookup returns CDR1 SGHRS and CDR2 YFSETQ. V was clipped by 4 bases and J by 0 bases, with 14 bases between them. CDR3 length: 17 amino acids. This CDR3 is CASSRRGGDSGANVLTF. The CDR3 nucleotides read TGCGCCAGCAGCCGGCGGGGCGGTGACTCTGGGGCCAACGTCCTGACTTTC.

V gene TRBV10-3 combines with J gene TRBJ2-2; the D is unclear. CDR3 size: 15 residues. The V gene lost 4 bases and the J gene lost 0 bases, with 9 bases spanning the gap. Germline V CDR1 and CDR2: ENHRY, SYGVKD. The CDR3 sequence is CAISVGPANTGELFF. CDR3 sequence (DNA): TGTGCCATCAGTGTGGGCCCCGCGAACACCGGGGAGCTGTTTTTT.

V and J are TRBV30 and TRBJ2-1; perhaps TRBD2 as D (6 bases). Trimming removed 0 bases from V and 4 bases from J, with 13 bases in between. This CDR3 is built from 15 residues. The germline gives CDR1 GTSNPN, CDR2 SVGIG (reference sequence). For the CDR3, the DNA is TGTGCCTGGAGTGTAGGGGACTCCTTGTACAATGAGCAGTTCTTC. It yields the protein CAWSVGDSLYNEQFF.

The CDR3 loop reads CAWDRGQGNTIYF. The CDR3 coding sequence is TGTGCCTGGGACAGGGGGCAAGGAAACACCATATATTTT. The rearrangement joins TRBV30 to TRBJ1-3, with 10 bases lining up with TRBD1. CDR1 and CDR2 (germline): GTSNPN, SVGIG (reference sequence). This CDR3 comprises 13 residues. V was pared by 5 bases and J by 4 bases, with 2 bases of the junction left unmatched.

This chain uses TRBV6-1 with TRBJ1-6; the D is unclear. Germline V gene data show CDR1 as MNHNS and CDR2 as SASEGT. CDR3 size: 15 residues. V lost 2 bases and J lost 2, with 7 bases in between. The CDR3 bases are TGTGCCAGCAGTGAAACGGGCCCCTATAATTCACCCCTCCACTTT. As protein: CASSETGPYNSPLHF.

This rearrangement joins TRBV6-6 to TRBJ2-1; the D call may be TRBD1 or TRBD2 (5 bases each). This CDR3 is built from 13 residues. CDR1 is MNHNY, CDR2 SVGAGI, per germline (reference sequence). Trimming removed 2 bases at V and 6 bases at J, with 8 bases between. The CDR3 region is CASSYTGTNEQFF. The CDR3 DNA reads as TGTGCCAGCAGTTACACCGGGACCAATGAGCAGTTCTTC.

In its sample, this clone was seen once. The chain uses TRBV3-1 (or the pseudogene TRBV3-2) and TRBJ2-1; 9 bases agree with TRBD2. The CDR3 is 17 residues long. Germline V gene sequence: CDR1 LGHDT, CDR2 YNNKEL (reference sequence). V shed 2 bases and J 7 bases; nucleotides not matched to a gene: 12. The CDR3, as DNA: TGTGCCAGCAGCCAACCCGCCGGGCTAGCGGGGATAAATGAGCAGTTCTTC. Translated: CASSQPAGLAGINEQFF.

The chain recombines TRBV3-1 (or the pseudogene TRBV3-2) with TRBJ2-1, with TRBD2 matching over 16 bases. Looked up from germline, CDR1 is LGHDT and CDR2 is YNNKEL (reference sequence). The CDR3 extends over 16 amino acids. Germline trimming cut 6 bases from V and 7 bases from J; bases unmatched to any gene: 6. CDR3 region: CASSPGLAGGGNEQFF. CDR3 coding DNA: TGTGCCAGCAGTCCGGGACTAGCGGGAGGGGGTAATGAGCAGTTCTTC.

The chain employs TRBV10-3 and TRBJ1-3, with D unclear. The V end was cut by 7 bases, the J end by 4 bases, with 14 bases between. CDR3 length: 14 residues. Germline CDR1 and CDR2: ENHRY and SYGVKD. This CDR3 reads CAITPSGPGNTIYF. The CDR3 region has the DNA TGTGCCATCACCCCGAGCGGGCCCGGAAACACCATATATTTT.

The V gene is TRBV6-5, the J gene TRBJ2-5; tentative D call: TRBD1 (6 bases). The germline V gene has CDR1 MNHEY and CDR2 SVGAGI. The CDR3 has 13 residues. Trimming shortened V by 10 bases and J by 7 bases, and 19 bases separated the two germline ends. The CDR3 loop reads CAIRDILRATQYF. The CDR3 region has the DNA TGTGCCATCCGGGACATCCTACGAGCGACCCAGTACTTC.

The chain recombines TRBV7-8 with TRBJ1-3; D possibly corresponds to TRBD1 (6 bases). CDR1 and CDR2 (germline): SGHVS, FQNEAQ. V lost 5 bases, J lost 0 bases, and 14 bases lay in between. CDR3 length: 16 residues. This chain's CDR3 is CASSDRRTVSGNTIYF. DNA of the CDR3: TGTGCCAGCAGCGACCGACGGACAGTCTCTGGAAACACCATATATTTT.

V and J are TRBV19 and TRBJ1-1, with 8 bases aligning to TRBD1. Per germline, CDR1 LNHDA and CDR2 SQIVND (reference sequence). CDR3 length: 14 residues. The trim removed 5 bases at V and 5 bases at J, leaving 7 bases unmatched. This CDR3 is CASSATGGGTEAFF. DNA for the CDR3: TGTGCCAGTAGTGCCACAGGGGGGGGGACTGAAGCTTTCTTT.

V is TRBV29-1 and J is TRBJ2-3; 10 bases are shared with TRBD2. With 6 bases clipped from V and 3 bases from J, the junction kept 6 bases outside the gene matches. CDR1 is SQVTM, CDR2 ANQGSEA, per germline. This CDR3 is 14 amino acids long. CDR3 coding DNA: TGCAGCGTGCGGTCGACTAGCGGGACAGATACGCAGTATTTT. Residues: CSVRSTSGTDTQYF.

The chain combines TRBV7-6 with TRBJ2-7, with TRBD2 identical over 8 bases. The CDR3 spans 14 residues. Unmatched junction bases numbered 3, after V lost 1 base and J lost 4 bases. CDR1 is SGHVS and CDR2 is FNYEAQ in the germline V gene. CDR3 sequence reads: CASSLVRGAYEQYF. The CDR3 DNA reads TGTGCCAGCAGCTTAGTGCGGGGGGCGTACGAGCAGTACTTC.

This chain links TRBV18 with TRBJ2-3; tentatively, D is TRBD2 (6 bases). CDR3 length: 17 residues. The ends were cut back, 0 bases at V and 2 bases at J, with 15 bases in the middle. Germline-derived CDR1 and CDR2 are KGHSH and LQKENI. CDR3 in DNA: TGTGCCAGCTCACCACCGGAGTCTAGCGACCCCACAGATACGCAGTATTTT. Protein: CASSPPESSDPTDTQYF.